These 24 T cell receptor beta chains were sequenced from one sample in a study of cytomegalovirus exposure and HLA in healthy donors. The primer mix had 60 Vbeta and 13 Jbeta primers. The protocol was immunoSEQ multiplex PCR, while the TCRdb copy is restricted to in-frame clones and leaves out a portion. Of approximately 220,000 clones in the sample, over 75% were seen once. The sample was PBMCs. The receptors shown here come from a girl aged 2-15 years in good health and CMV-seronegative.

V usage is TRBV4-2 and J usage is TRBJ2-7; TRBD2 aligns across 9 bases. The CDR3 extends over 16 amino acids. The V gene's germline CDR1 is LGHNA and CDR2 YNFKEQ. Trimming took 1 base from V and 0 from J; bases not matched to a gene: 4. In DNA form, the CDR3 reads TGTGCCAGCAGCCAAGGGGTAGCGGGAGACTCCTACGAGCAGTACTTC. This encodes CASSQGVAGDSYEQYF.

The rearrangement joins TRBV5-4 to TRBJ2-2; no clear D. Germline V gives CDR1 SGHNT, CDR2 YYREEE (reference sequence). V lost 4 bases and J 6 bases, leaving 16 bases between the germline ends. This CDR3 has 15 residues. The DNA of the CDR3 is TGTGCCAGCAGCCCCCCGACGTCCGCGGCCGGGGAGCTGTTTTTT. Its translation: CASSPPTSAAGELFF.

Concerning this clone itself: Other DNA sequences in this specimen translate into the identical CDR3. The CDR3 region is CASSPRGNTEAFF. The CDR3 region has the DNA TGTGCCAGCAGCCCTCGGGGGAACACTGAAGCTTTCTTT. The chain employs TRBV6-5 and TRBJ1-1, with unresolved D. V lost 6 bases, J lost 1 base, and 9 bases lay in between. The CDR3 covers 13 residues. Looked up from germline, CDR1 is MNHEY and CDR2 is SVGAGI.

The rearrangement links TRBV25-1 to TRBJ1-6; 7 bases match TRBD1. Per the germline V gene, CDR1 is MGHDK and CDR2 is SYGVNS. The CDR3 extends over 15 amino acids. The ends lost 1 base at V and 6 bases at J; junction bases unmatched: 3. The CDR3 reads CASSESDRVNSPLHF. The CDR3 coding sequence is TGTGCCAGCAGTGAATCTGACAGGGTTAATTCACCCCTCCACTTT. Using reference TRBV25-1 and TRBJ1-6 for the parts outside the CDR3, the full variable domain is EADIYQTPRYLVIGTGKKITLECSQTMGHDKMYWYQQDPGMELHLIHYSYGVNSTEKGDLSSESTVSRIRTEHFPLTLESARPSHTSQYLCASSESDRVNSPLHFGNGTRLTVT.

The genes are TRBV2 and TRBJ2-5; TRBD1 matches at 9 bases. With 2 bases clipped from V and 5 bases from J, the junction kept 9 bases outside the gene matches. The CDR3 is 16 amino acids. Germline V gives CDR1 SNHLY, CDR2 FYNNEI. CDR3 loop: CASSEPWTGVGETQYF. Written as DNA, the CDR3 is TGTGCCAGCAGTGAACCGTGGACAGGGGTCGGGGAGACCCAGTACTTC.

Concerning this clone: This specimen includes other DNA sequences encoding the same CDR3. The chain recombines TRBV5-1 with TRBJ1-2; 11 bases line up with TRBD1. The CDR3 is made up of 14 amino acids. The germline CDR1 and CDR2 sequences are SGHRS and YFSETQ. The V gene end was trimmed by 0 bases and the J gene end by 5 bases; junction bases not matched to a gene: 0. DNA for the CDR3: TGCGCCAGCAGCTTGGGGGACAGGGGGTATGGCTACACCTTC. It translates to CASSLGDRGYGYTF. The complete variable domain, with remaining parts taken from reference TRBV5-1 and TRBJ1-2, reads KAGVTQTPRYLIKTRGQQVTLSCSPISGHRSVSWYQQTPGQGLQFLFEYFSETQRNKGNFPGRFSGRQFSNSRSEMNVSTLELGDSALYLCASSLGDRGYGYTFGSGTRLTVV.

V gene TRBV5-4 combines with J gene TRBJ1-1, with D possibly being TRBD1 (6 bases). V lost 4 bases, J lost 1 base, and 14 bases lay in between. There are 15 residues in the CDR3. Looked up from germline, CDR1 is SGHNT and CDR2 is YYREEE (reference sequence). CDR3 in amino acids: CASSPQGPSNTEAFF. The CDR3 coding sequence is TGTGCCAGCAGCCCGCAGGGGCCGTCGAACACTGAAGCTTTCTTT.

The chain links TRBV5-6 to TRBJ1-5, with D unresolved. Between the trimmed V and J ends, which lost 1 base and 1 base, there was a span of 6 bases. CDR1 is SGHDT, CDR2 YYEEEE, per germline. The CDR3 loop spans 14 amino acids. In DNA, the CDR3 is TGTGCCAGCAGCTTGTTACAAAGCAATCAGCCCCAGCATTTT. Translated, it gives CASSLLQSNQPQHF.

The chain combines TRBV5-6 with TRBJ2-3; TRBD1 agrees at 7 bases. V lost 0 bases and J lost 3; bases outside the gene matches: 7. CDR3 length equals 16 residues. CDR1 and CDR2 (germline): SGHDT, YYEEEE. CDR3 coding DNA: TGTGCCAGCAGCTTGGCCGAGACAGGGCCAACAGATACGCAGTATTTT. Translation gives CASSLAETGPTDTQYF.

A single count supports this clone. This chain joins TRBV4-1 and TRBJ1-2, with TRBD1 as a possible D gene (6 bases). This CDR3 has 15 residues. Per the germline V gene, CDR1 is MGHRA and CDR2 is YSYEKL. V lost 4 bases to trimming and J lost 4 bases, with 16 bases between them. The CDR3, as DNA: TGCGCCAGCAGCCGGCAGCGACAGGAGGCCTATGGCTACACCTTC. Protein: CASSRQRQEAYGYTF.

The V gene is TRBV7-2, the J gene TRBJ1-2; TRBD1 matches at 7 bases. V lost 1 base and J lost 8; bases outside the gene matches: 7. CDR3 length equals 14 residues. In germline, CDR1 is SGHTA, CDR2 FQGNSA. The chain's CDR3 is CASSLENRGAGYTF. For the CDR3, the DNA is TGTGCCAGCAGCTTAGAGAACAGGGGAGCGGGCTACACCTTC.

V is TRBV29-1 and J is TRBJ1-1; 8 bases align to TRBD1. Germline values: CDR1 SQVTM, CDR2 ANQGSEA. This CDR3 is 13 amino acids long. Trimming removed 7 bases from V and 6 bases from J; junction bases left unmatched: 10. The CDR3, as DNA: TGCAGCGGGCTGACAGGGGTGGGCGCTGAAGCTTTCTTT. Protein sequence: CSGLTGVGAEAFF.

In the case of this clone: In the same sample, other DNA sequences code for this CDR3. The V gene is TRBV30, the J gene TRBJ1-5; no clear D gene. CDR3 length: 13 residues. V dropped 3 bases and J dropped 3 bases, with 9 bases sitting between them. From germline, CDR1 is GTSNPN and CDR2 SVGIG (reference sequence). The CDR3 coding sequence is TGTGCCTGGAGCCCGGGAGTCAATCAGCCCCAGCATTTT. It translates to CAWSPGVNQPQHF.

CDR3 residues: CASSLEAVHTDTQYF. CDR3 nucleotide sequence: TGTGCCAGCAGCTTAGAGGCGGTCCACACAGATACGCAGTATTTT. V gene TRBV7-9 combines with J gene TRBJ2-3; D remains unclear. Germline V gene lookup returns CDR1 SEHNR and CDR2 FQNEAQ (reference sequence). CDR3 length: 15 residues. V lost 1 base to trimming and J lost 2 bases, with 10 bases between them.

This chain connects TRBV7-9 to TRBJ1-6; TRBD1 might be the D (6 bases). This CDR3 spans 15 amino acids. V lost 0 bases and J lost 5, with 8 bases in between. Germline CDR1 and CDR2: SEHNR and FQNEAQ (reference sequence). CDR3 region: CASSLAGGDNSPLHF. The CDR3 coding sequence is TGTGCCAGCAGCTTAGCAGGGGGTGATAATTCACCCCTCCACTTT.

The chain joins TRBV6-5 to TRBJ2-1; 13 bases match TRBD2. The CDR3 runs 15 residues. The V gene end was trimmed by 6 bases and the J gene end by 7 bases; junction bases not matched to a gene: 6. CDR1 and CDR2 (germline): MNHEY, SVGAGI. CDR3 sequence reads: CASRTSGGRRNEQFF. The CDR3 DNA follows: TGTGCCAGCAGGACTAGCGGGGGGCGCCGAAATGAGCAGTTCTTC.

V gene TRBV28 combines with J gene TRBJ2-1, with D uncertain. The CDR3 sequence is 15 residues long. The V end lost 3 bases, the J end lost 6 bases, and 15 bases lay between the germline ends. CDR1 MDHEN and CDR2 SYDVKM come from the germline V gene. In nucleotides, the CDR3 is TGTGCCAGCAGTTTTCCCGGTACCCAACCCAATGAGCAGTTCTTC. Translating gives CASSFPGTQPNEQFF.

V and J are TRBV7-2 and TRBJ2-5, with 10 bases identical to TRBD2. The J call is uncertain, as TRBJ2-7 better fits the DNA end. CDR3 size: 15 residues. The germline gives CDR1 SGHTA, CDR2 FQGNSA. The CDR3 nucleotides are TGTGCCAGCAGCTTAGATACTAGCGGGGTATACGAGCAGTACTTC. This codes for CASSLDTSGVYEQYF.

This clone was seen only a few times. V and J are TRBV4-2 and TRBJ2-7; unclear D gene. Germline CDR1 LGHNA, CDR2 YNFKEQ. The CDR3 has 14 amino acids. V lost 0 bases to trimming and J lost 5 bases, with 11 bases between them. DNA of the CDR3: TGTGCCAGCAGCCAAGAGGGCCTGAGTAACGAGCAGTACTTC. The encoded protein is CASSQEGLSNEQYF.

The chain is built from TRBV13 and TRBJ2-1; D remains unclear. V lost 3 bases and J 4 bases, leaving 4 bases between the germline ends. The germline V gene has CDR1 PRHDT and CDR2 FYEKMQ (reference sequence). This CDR3 comprises 12 residues. CDR3 nucleotide sequence: TGTGCCAGCAGCTTCGGGTACAATGAGCAGTTCTTC. It is translated as CASSFGYNEQFF.

The chain uses TRBV10-3 and TRBJ2-2; D remains ambiguous. V was clipped by 5 bases and J by 5 bases, with 6 bases between them. The germline gives CDR1 ENHRY, CDR2 SYGVKD. The CDR3 runs 12 residues. The CDR3 region is CAISRTTGELFF. CDR3 sequence (DNA): TGTGCCATCAGTCGAACTACCGGGGAGCTGTTTTTT.

The genes are TRBV10-3 and TRBJ2-7, with D maybe TRBD1 (6 bases). Germline CDR1 ENHRY, CDR2 SYGVKD. V lost 6 bases to trimming and J lost 4 bases, with 13 bases between them. CDR3 size: 13 residues. The CDR3 protein is CAIRGPGVYEQYF. CDR3 nucleotide sequence: TGTGCCATCAGGGGCCCAGGGGTATACGAGCAGTACTTC.

In this sample, this clone turned up a few times. The chain employs TRBV4-1 and TRBJ2-5, with 11 bases matching TRBD2. Germline CDR1 is MGHRA and CDR2 is YSYEKL. V lost 6 bases to trimming and J lost 11 bases; unmatched junction nucleotides: 14. The CDR3 spans 15 residues. CDR3 region: CASSQRLAGSSEQYF. CDR3 in DNA: TGCGCCAGCAGTCAACGACTAGCGGGGTCGAGTGAGCAGTACTTC.

With regard to this clone: One end of the junction fails to match germline, which may point to a read error. CDR3 sequence reads: CASSDIGGRDTEASF. The CDR3 DNA follows: TGTGCCAGCAGCGATATCGGGGGGAGGGACACTGAAGCTTCCTTT. The V gene is TRBV5-4, the J gene TRBJ1-1; D is perhaps TRBD1 (6 bases). The germline V gene encodes CDR1 SGHNT and CDR2 YYREEE (reference sequence). The CDR3 length is 15 residues.